The rows below give T cell receptor beta chains drawn from one sample of a study of preoperative IRX-2 immunotherapy in early breast cancer. This table comes from immunoSEQ multiplex PCR, and its TCRdb copy is limited to in-frame clones, with some not included. The profile covers fewer than 30,000 clones, with roughly 89% appearing a single time and approximately 9.9% taken by the ten largest. Sample collection occurred from a patient treated with IRX-2 immunotherapy. The source is a human donor with breast cancer. CDR3s include the opening cysteine and the closing phenylalanine or tryptophan. Fields, in order: clone size, V gene, D gene, J gene, CDR3 DNA, CDR3 protein. D genes are given only for firm matches. Clone size is shown for a subset of rows, as once, few, many or a class of expanded clone.

>NA|TRBV19|TRBD1|TRBJ2-3
TGTGCCAGTGGCCCGGGACAGCCCACAGATACGCAGTATTTT
CASGPGQPTDTQYF
>NA|TRBV6-5|NA|TRBJ2-7
TGTGCCAGCAGGAAGGGCACCTACGAGCAGTACTTC
CASRKGTYEQYF
>NA|TRBV30|TRBD1|TRBJ1-2
TGTGCCTGGGAAGGGGGCGGCTATGGCTACACCTTC
CAWEGGGYGYTF
>NA|TRBV10-3|NA|TRBJ1-2
TGTGCCATCAGTCCTTCAGGGAACTATGGCTACACCTTC
CAISPSGNYGYTF
>NA|TRBV5-1|NA|TRBJ2-1
TGCGCCAGCAGCTTGGAGGGGGGGGAACGGTACAATGAGCAGTTCTTC
CASSLEGGERYNEQFF
>NA|TRBV5-1|TRBD1|TRBJ2-1
TGCGCCAGCAGCCTGGGACAGGGGGATCTCTATGAGCAGTTCTTC
CASSLGQGDLYEQFF
>NA|TRBV5-6|NA|TRBJ1-6
TGTGCCAGCAGCTTATCAGGAAATTCACCCCTCCACTTT
CASSLSGNSPLHF
>NA|TRBV29-1|NA|TRBJ1-1
TGCAGCGCCCTTCAAAGGGAAGCTTTCTTT
CSALQREAFF
>NA|TRBV27|NA|TRBJ2-2
TGTGCCAGCAGTTTATACACGAGTAACACCGGGGAGCTGTTTTTT
CASSLYTSNTGELFF
>few|TRBV5-1|TRBD2|TRBJ2-1
TGCGCCAGCAGCCAGACTAGCGGGAGGGCCGGTGAGCAGTTCTTC
CASSQTSGRAGEQFF
>NA|TRBV5-8|NA|TRBJ1-1
TGTGCCAGCAGCTTCGCCACTGAAGCTTTCTTT
CASSFATEAFF
>NA|TRBV2|NA|TRBJ2-5
TGTGCCAGCACCTGGGCAGGGAGTAGAGAGACCCAGTACTTC
CASTWAGSRETQYF
>NA|TRBV11-2|NA|TRBJ1-1
TGTGCCAGCAGCTTCACCACAGTGAACACTGAAGCTTTCTTT
CASSFTTVNTEAFF
>once|TRBV7-2|NA|TRBJ1-2
TGTGCCAGCAGCTTCACCCAGGGTGACTATGGCTACACCTTC
CASSFTQGDYGYTF
>NA|TRBV7-2|TRBD1|TRBJ1-1
TGTGCCAGCAGCTTTTGGGGACAGTCCACTGAAGCTTTCTTT
CASSFWGQSTEAFF
>once|TRBV7-2|NA|TRBJ2-3
TGTGCCAGCAGCTTAGTAGGTACGCAGTATTTT
CASSLVGTQYF
>NA|TRBV2|TRBD2|TRBJ2-3
TGTGCCAGCAGTGAGGTATATATAGCGGCGGGAGAGGATGATACGCAGTATTTT
CASSEVYIAAGEDDTQYF
>NA|TRBV18|TRBD2|TRBJ2-5
TGTGCCAGCTCTCCCCCCGGGACTAGCGGGGGGAGGACCCAGTACTTC
CASSPPGTSGGRTQYF
>NA|TRBV7-2|TRBD1|TRBJ1-3
TGTGCCAGCAGCGAGACAGGGTCGGACACCATATATTTT
CASSETGSDTIYF
>NA|TRBV6-1|NA|TRBJ1-4
TGTGCCAGCAGAGAGGGGACCGCCGGTGAAAAACTGTTTTTT
CASREGTAGEKLFF
>NA|TRBV6-5|TRBD1|TRBJ1-3
TGTGCCAGCGAACCAGGGGGCGGAAACACCATATATTTT
CASEPGGGNTIYF
>NA|TRBV6-1|NA|TRBJ2-3
TGTGCCAGCAGTGAGGTAGTCACAGATACGCAGTATTTT
CASSEVVTDTQYF
>NA|TRBV18|TRBD1|TRBJ2-7
TGTGCCAGCTCCTTTAGACAGGGGGCGGGCTACGAGCAGTACTTC
CASSFRQGAGYEQYF
>NA|TRBV5-5|TRBD1|TRBJ2-1
TGTGCCAGCAGCACCAGACAGGGGCGGGCTGATGAGCAGTTCTTC
CASSTRQGRADEQFF
>NA|TRBV18|NA|TRBJ1-2
TGTGCCAGCTCACGGGACCAAAATAGTGTCTACACCTTC
CASSRDQNSVYTF
>once|TRBV7-9|TRBD1|TRBJ1-1
TGTGCCAGCAGCCCCGGACAGGGTTTAGGAGCTTTCTTT
CASSPGQGLGAFF
>NA|TRBV7-9|NA|TRBJ1-1
TGTGCCAGCAGCTTAGCGAGAGAGAACACTGAAGCTTTCTTT
CASSLARENTEAFF
>NA|TRBV7-9|NA|TRBJ1-6
TGTGCCAGCAGCTTAGGGGGTCAGAATAATTCACCCCTCCACTTT
CASSLGGQNNSPLHF
>NA|TRBV2|NA|TRBJ2-7
TGTGCCAGCAGGCACAGGGATGGCGAGCAGTACTTC
CASRHRDGEQYF
>NA|TRBV7-9|TRBD2|TRBJ2-7
TGTGCCAGCAGCTTAGGTAGCGGGAGGTCTAACGAGCAGTACTTC
CASSLGSGRSNEQYF
>once|TRBV7-9|TRBD2|TRBJ2-7
TGTGCCAGCAGGCTAGCGGGGATGGATTACGAGCAGTACTTC
CASRLAGMDYEQYF
>NA|TRBV11-2|NA|TRBJ2-5
TGTGCCAGCAGCTCCATCTCGGAGACCCAGTACTTC
CASSSISETQYF
>NA|TRBV28|TRBD1|TRBJ1-1
TGTGCCAGCAGTCCAGGGACAGGCAGCTCTAGGGCTGAAGCTTTCTTT
CASSPGTGSSRAEAFF
>NA|TRBV6-1|NA|TRBJ2-7
TGTGCCAGCAGTGAAGCGCTCGCGGGGACCGAGCTGCAGTACTTC
CASSEALAGTELQYF
>NA|TRBV19|NA|TRBJ1-1
TGTGCCAGTAGTAGCGTACAGGGAAACACTGAAGCTTTCTTT
CASSSVQGNTEAFF
>NA|TRBV11-2|NA|TRBJ2-3
TGTGCCAGCAGCTTAGTGGGCAGGGCCCTTCACATTTCCACAGATACGCAGTATTTT
CASSLVGRALHISTDTQYF
>NA|TRBV7-9|NA|TRBJ2-7
TGTGCCAGCAGCTTAGACGTGTTAGCCTACGAGCAGTACTTC
CASSLDVLAYEQYF